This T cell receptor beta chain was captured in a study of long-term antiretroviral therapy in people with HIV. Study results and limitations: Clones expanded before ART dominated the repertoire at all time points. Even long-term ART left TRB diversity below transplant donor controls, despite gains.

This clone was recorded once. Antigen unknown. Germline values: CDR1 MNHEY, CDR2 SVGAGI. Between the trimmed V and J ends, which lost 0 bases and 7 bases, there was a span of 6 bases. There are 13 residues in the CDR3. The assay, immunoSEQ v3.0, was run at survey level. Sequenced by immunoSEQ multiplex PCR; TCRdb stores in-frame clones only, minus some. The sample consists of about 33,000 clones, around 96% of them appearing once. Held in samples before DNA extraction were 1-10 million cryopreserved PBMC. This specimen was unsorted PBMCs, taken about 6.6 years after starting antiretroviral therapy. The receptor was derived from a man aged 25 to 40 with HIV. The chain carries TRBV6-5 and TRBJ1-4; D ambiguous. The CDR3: CASSYSVGEKLFF. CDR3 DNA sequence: TGTGCCAGCAGTTACTCAGTGGGTGAAAAACTGTTTTTT.